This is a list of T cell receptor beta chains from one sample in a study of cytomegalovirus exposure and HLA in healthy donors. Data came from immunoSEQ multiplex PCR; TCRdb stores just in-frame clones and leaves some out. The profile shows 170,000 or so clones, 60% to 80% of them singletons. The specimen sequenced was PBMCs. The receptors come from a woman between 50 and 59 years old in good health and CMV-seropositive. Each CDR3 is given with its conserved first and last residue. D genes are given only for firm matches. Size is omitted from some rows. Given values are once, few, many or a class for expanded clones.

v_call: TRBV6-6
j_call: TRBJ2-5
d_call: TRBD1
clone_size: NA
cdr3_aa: CASIDRGGETQYF
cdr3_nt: TGTGCCAGCATTGACAGGGGCGGGGAGACCCAGTACTTC

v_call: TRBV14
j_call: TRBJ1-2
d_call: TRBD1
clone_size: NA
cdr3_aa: CASSQAGGYGYTF
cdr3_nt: TGTGCCAGCAGCCAAGCAGGGGGCTATGGCTACACCTTC

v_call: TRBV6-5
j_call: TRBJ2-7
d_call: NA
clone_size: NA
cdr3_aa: CASTTGTGYEQYF
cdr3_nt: TGTGCCAGCACGACAGGGACTGGGTACGAGCAGTACTTC

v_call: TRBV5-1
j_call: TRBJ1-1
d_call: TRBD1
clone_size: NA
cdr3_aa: CASSPTGSTEAFF
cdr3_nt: TGCGCCAGCAGCCCGACAGGGTCCACTGAAGCTTTCTTT

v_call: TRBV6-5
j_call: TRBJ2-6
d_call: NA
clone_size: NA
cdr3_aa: CAGGPSGANVLTF
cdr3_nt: TGTGCCGGCGGCCCATCTGGGGCCAACGTCCTGACTTTC

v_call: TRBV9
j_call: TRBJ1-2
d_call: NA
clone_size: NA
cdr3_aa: CASSVDKTAGGYTF
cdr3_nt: TGTGCCAGCAGCGTAGATAAGACAGCCGGTGGCTACACCTTC

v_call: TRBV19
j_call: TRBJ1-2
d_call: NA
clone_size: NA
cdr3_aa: CASLGGASGYTF
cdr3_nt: TGTGCCAGCCTCGGGGGGGCGTCTGGCTACACCTTC

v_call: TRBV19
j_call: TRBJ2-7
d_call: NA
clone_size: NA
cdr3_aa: CASSPPYEQYF
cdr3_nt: TGTGCCAGTTCCCCTCCCTACGAGCAGTACTTC

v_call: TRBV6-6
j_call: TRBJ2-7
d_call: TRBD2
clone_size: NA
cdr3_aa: CASRLGTSGSYEQYF
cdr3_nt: TGTGCCAGCAGGTTAGGGACTAGCGGATCCTACGAGCAGTACTTC

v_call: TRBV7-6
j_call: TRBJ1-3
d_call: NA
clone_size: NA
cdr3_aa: CASSNLGGSGNTIYF
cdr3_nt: TGTGCCAGCAGCAACCTCGGGGGCTCTGGAAACACCATATATTTT

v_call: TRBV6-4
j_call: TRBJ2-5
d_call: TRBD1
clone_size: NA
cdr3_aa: CASSGPGQKQETQYF
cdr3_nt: TGTGCCAGCAGTGGACCGGGACAGAAACAAGAGACCCAGTACTTC

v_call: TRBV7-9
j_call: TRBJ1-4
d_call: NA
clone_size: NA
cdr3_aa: CASTLAGSSNEKLFF
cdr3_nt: TGTGCCAGCACCCTGGCGGGGTCGTCTAATGAAAAACTGTTTTTT

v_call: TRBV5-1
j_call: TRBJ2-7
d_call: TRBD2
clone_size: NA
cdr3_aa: CASSSSSGANEQYF
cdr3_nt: TGCGCCAGCAGCTCCTCTAGCGGGGCCAACGAGCAGTACTTC

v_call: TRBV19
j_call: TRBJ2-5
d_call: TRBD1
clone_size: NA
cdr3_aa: CASSSTGVQETQYF
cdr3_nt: TGTGCCAGTAGTTCCACAGGGGTACAAGAGACCCAGTACTTC

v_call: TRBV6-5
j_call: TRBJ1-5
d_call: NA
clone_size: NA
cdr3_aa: CASSYSGQANQPQHF
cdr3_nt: TGTGCCAGCAGTTACTCGGGACAAGCCAATCAGCCCCAGCATTTT

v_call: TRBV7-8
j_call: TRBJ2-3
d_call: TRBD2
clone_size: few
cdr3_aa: CASSPRTSAMSTDTQYF
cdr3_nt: TGTGCCAGCAGCCCGAGGACTAGCGCGATGAGCACAGATACGCAGTATTTT

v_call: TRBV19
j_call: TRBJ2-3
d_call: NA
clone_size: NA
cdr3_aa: CASILTPGDTQYF
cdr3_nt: TGTGCCAGTATTCTGACTCCGGGAGATACGCAGTATTTT

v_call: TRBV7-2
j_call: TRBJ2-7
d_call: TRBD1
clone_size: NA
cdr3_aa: CASSSKTGASYEQYF
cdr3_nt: TGTGCCAGCAGCTCCAAAACAGGGGCCTCCTACGAGCAGTACTTC

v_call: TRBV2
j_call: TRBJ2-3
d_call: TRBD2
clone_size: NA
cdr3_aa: CASIRSGGPRDTQYF
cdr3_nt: TGTGCCAGCATTAGAAGCGGGGGGCCGAGGGATACGCAGTATTTT

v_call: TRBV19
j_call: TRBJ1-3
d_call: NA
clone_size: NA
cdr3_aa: CASSIRGAGNTIYF
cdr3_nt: TGTGCCAGTAGTATCAGGGGAGCCGGAAACACCATATATTTT

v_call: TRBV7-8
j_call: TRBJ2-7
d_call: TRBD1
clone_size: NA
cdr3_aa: CASSSMRQGNNEQYF
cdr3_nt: TGTGCCAGCAGCTCGATGCGACAGGGGAACAACGAGCAGTACTTC

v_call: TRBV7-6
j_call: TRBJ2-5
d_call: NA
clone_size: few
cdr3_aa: CASTHAETQYF
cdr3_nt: TGTGCCAGCACTCACGCGGAGACCCAGTACTTC

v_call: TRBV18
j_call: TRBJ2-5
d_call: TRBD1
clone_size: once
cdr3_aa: CASSLRQGAWETQYF
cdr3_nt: TGTGCCAGCTCTCTGCGACAGGGGGCTTGGGAGACCCAGTACTTC